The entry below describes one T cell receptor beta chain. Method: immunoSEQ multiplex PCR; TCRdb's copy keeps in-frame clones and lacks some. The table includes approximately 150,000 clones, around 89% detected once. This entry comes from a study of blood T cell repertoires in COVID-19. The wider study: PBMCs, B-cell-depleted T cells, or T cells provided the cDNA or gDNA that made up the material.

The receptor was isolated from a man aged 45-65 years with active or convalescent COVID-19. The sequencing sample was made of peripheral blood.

CDR3 bases: TGCGCCAGCAGCTTGGTGTTGGGCGGGAGTCCCGTGGAGCTGTTTTTT. Translation: CASSLVLGGSPVELFF. This chain links TRBV5-1 with TRBJ2-2; 7 nucleotides align to TRBD2. CDR3 size: 16 residues. CDR1 is SGHRS and CDR2 is YFSETQ in the germline V gene. Trimming took 0 bases from V and 10 from J; bases not matched to a gene: 12.